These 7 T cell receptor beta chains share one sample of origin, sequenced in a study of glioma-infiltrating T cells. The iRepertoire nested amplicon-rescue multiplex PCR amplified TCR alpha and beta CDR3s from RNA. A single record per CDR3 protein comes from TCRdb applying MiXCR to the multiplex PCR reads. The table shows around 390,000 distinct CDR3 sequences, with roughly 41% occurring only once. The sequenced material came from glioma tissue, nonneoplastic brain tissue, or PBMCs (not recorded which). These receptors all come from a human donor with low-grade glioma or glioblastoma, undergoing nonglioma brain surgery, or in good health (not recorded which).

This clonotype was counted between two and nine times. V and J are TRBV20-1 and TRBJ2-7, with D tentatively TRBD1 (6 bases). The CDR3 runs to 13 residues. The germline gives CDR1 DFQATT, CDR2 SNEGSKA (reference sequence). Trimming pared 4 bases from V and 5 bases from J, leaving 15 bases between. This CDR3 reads CSAIDRKDHEQYF. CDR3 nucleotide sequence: TGCAGTGCTATCGACAGGAAGGACCACGAGCAGTACTTC.

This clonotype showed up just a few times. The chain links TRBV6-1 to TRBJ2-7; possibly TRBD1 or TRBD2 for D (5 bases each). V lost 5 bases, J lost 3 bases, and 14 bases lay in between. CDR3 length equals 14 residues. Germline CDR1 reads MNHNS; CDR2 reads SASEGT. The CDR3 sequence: CASSSPGRNYEQYF. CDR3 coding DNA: TGTGCCAGCAGTTCTCCGGGACGGAACTACGAGCAGTACTTC.

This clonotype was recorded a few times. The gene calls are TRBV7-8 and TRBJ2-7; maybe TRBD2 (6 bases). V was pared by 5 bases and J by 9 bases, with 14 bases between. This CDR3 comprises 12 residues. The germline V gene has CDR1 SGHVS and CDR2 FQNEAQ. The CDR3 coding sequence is TGTGCCAGCAGCCTAGAGAGCGGGCGGCAGTACTTC. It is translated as CASSLESGRQYF.

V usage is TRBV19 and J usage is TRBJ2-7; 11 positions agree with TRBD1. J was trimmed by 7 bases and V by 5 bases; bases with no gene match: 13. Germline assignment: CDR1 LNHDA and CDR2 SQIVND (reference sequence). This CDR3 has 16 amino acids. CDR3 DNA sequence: TGTGCCAGTAGTCTAGGACCGGGACAGGGGGACGGGGAGCAGTACTTC. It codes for CASSLGPGQGDGEQYF. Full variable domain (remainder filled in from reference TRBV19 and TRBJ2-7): DGGITQSPKYLFRKEGQNVTLSCEQNLNHDAMYWYRQDPGQGLRLIYYSQIVNDFQKGDIAEGYSVSREKKESFPLTVTSAQKNPTAFYLCASSLGPGQGDGEQYFGPGTRLTVT.

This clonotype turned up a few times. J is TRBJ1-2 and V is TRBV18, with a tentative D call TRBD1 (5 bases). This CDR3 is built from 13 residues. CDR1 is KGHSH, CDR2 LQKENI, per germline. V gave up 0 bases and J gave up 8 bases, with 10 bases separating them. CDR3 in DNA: TGTGCCAGCTCACCACCGGGACGATCCGGCTACACCTTC. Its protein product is CASSPPGRSGYTF.

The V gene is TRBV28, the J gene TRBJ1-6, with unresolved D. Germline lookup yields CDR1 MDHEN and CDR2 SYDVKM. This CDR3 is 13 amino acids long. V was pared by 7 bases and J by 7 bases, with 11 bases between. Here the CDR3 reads CASTPRKNSPLHF. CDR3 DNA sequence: TGTGCCAGCACCCCTCGGAAGAATTCACCCCTCCACTTT.

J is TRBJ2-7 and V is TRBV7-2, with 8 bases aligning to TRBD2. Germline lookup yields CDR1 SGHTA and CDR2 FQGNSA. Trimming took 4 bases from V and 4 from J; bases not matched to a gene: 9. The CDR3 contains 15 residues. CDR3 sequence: CASSSYNSGTYEQYF. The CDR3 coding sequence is TGTGCCAGCAGCTCTTATAATAGCGGGACTTACGAGCAGTACTTC.